The subject of this entry is one T cell receptor (beta chain). The source of the sample is a study of cytomegalovirus exposure and HLA in healthy donors. Repertoires were generated with immunoSEQ multiplex PCR, while TCRdb's copy carries only in-frame clones and drops some. Of some 150,000 clones in the sample, about 86% were seen once. The validation cohort, a group of some 120 subjects, included the donors and was separate from the roughly 670-subject first cohort. CDR1 MNHEY and CDR2 SVGAGI come from the germline V gene. The CDR3 sequence is 13 residues long. V shed 5 bases and J 6 bases; nucleotides not matched to a gene: 6.

The rearrangement joins TRBV6-5 to TRBJ2-7, with 8 bases aligning to TRBD1. The specimen was PBMCs. The TCR comes from a human donor in good health. CDR3 bases: TGTGCCAGCAGTCCGGGACAGGTTTCCGAGCAGTACTTC. Residues: CASSPGQVSEQYF.